This TCR beta chain was identified during a study of blood T cell repertoires in COVID-19. This CDR3 has 14 residues. Germline V gene data show CDR1 as SGHRS and CDR2 as YFSETQ. V gave up 5 bases and J gave up 3 bases; unmatched junction bases: 7. TCRdb keeps only in-frame clones here, not all; method: immunoSEQ multiplex PCR. Of around 390,000 clones in the sample, more than 75% were seen once. The source material was PBMCs or T cells enriched from blood (not recorded which). The gene calls are TRBV5-1 and TRBJ1-2; 7 nucleotides agree with TRBD1. The clonotype originates from a woman between 50 and 59 years old who had recovered from COVID-19. CDR3 nucleotides: TGCGCCAGCAGTTTTCTCGACAGGGACTATGGCTACACCTTC. As protein: CASSFLDRDYGYTF.